This T cell receptor (beta chain) was captured in a study of technical replicates of blood from a few donors. V dropped 1 base and J dropped 6; count of bases not matched to a gene: 6. Germline V CDR1 and CDR2: LGHNA, YSLEER. CDR3 length: 15 residues. This clone has just one count. Libraries were prepared by immunoSEQ multiplex PCR; TCRdb keeps only in-frame clonotypes and omits some of them. This table holds under 80,000 clones, about 91% found once. The V call is TRBV4-3, the J call TRBJ2-3; 8 nucleotides align to TRBD2. Material for sequencing was T cells isolated from PBMCs. The TCR originated in a human donor in good health. Some clones in this sample may be carry-over from other donors' samples. The CDR3: CASSQGPGRVDTQYF. CDR3 bases: TGCGCCAGCAGCCAAGGACCCGGGAGGGTGGATACGCAGTATTTT.